Below, 29 T cell receptor beta chains from the same sample are listed, as sequenced in a study of T cell responses to AZD1222 COVID-19 vaccine. The method was immunoSEQ multiplex PCR; TCRdb's version includes in-frame clones alone and lacks a portion of them. The profile shows under 200,000 clones, roughly 94% of them singletons. The sequencing here drew on peripheral blood, taken on day 0 of AZD1222 vaccination. The receptors were sampled from an adult in good health.

This chain uses TRBV5-1 with TRBJ2-2; 7 nucleotides match TRBD2. Germline V gene sequence: CDR1 SGHRS, CDR2 YFSETQ. The V gene end was trimmed by 4 bases and the J gene end by 0 bases; junction bases not matched to a gene: 9. The CDR3 sequence is 17 residues long. The DNA of the CDR3 is TGCGCCAGCAGCCCGGCGGGGAGGGGAACGAACACCGGGGAGCTGTTTTTT. As protein: CASSPAGRGTNTGELFF. The whole variable domain, filled in from reference TRBV5-1 and TRBJ2-2, reads KAGVTQTPRYLIKTRGQQVTLSCSPISGHRSVSWYQQTPGQGLQFLFEYFSETQRNKGNFPGRFSGRQFSNSRSEMNVSTLELGDSALYLCASSPAGRGTNTGELFFGEGSRLTVL.

This clone was seen a handful of times. V usage is TRBV2 and J usage is TRBJ2-5; 7 bases map to TRBD2. With 7 bases clipped from V and 5 bases from J, the junction kept 19 bases outside the gene matches. The CDR3 is 17 residues long. Germline V CDR1 and CDR2: SNHLY, FYNNEI. The CDR3 DNA is TGTGCCAGCATTACTGATAAGCGGGGACGGCCGACGGAGACCCAGTACTTC. Its translation is CASITDKRGRPTETQYF.

The CDR3 nucleotides read TGTGCCAGCAGTTTGTCAGGGGTCGCCGGGAATTCACCCCTCCACTTT. This encodes CASSLSGVAGNSPLHF. The chain employs TRBV27 and TRBJ1-6; TRBD1 is a possible D gene (6 bases). The CDR3 is 16 amino acids. Germline V gene data show CDR1 as MNHEY and CDR2 as SMNVEV (reference sequence). V lost 3 bases to trimming and J lost 7 bases, with 16 bases between them.

The rearrangement uses TRBV28 and TRBJ1-5, with D maybe TRBD1 (6 bases). The CDR3 sequence is 14 residues long. Trimming pared 5 bases from V and 7 bases from J, leaving 15 bases between. The germline V gene encodes CDR1 MDHEN and CDR2 SYDVKM. The CDR3 DNA follows: TGTGCCAGCAGTACCTCGGGGGGGCTACAGCCCCAGCATTTT. Translated, it gives CASSTSGGLQPQHF.

The chain has TRBV12-5 and TRBJ1-3; TRBD1 matches 10 bases. The V gene's germline CDR1 is LGHNT and CDR2 FRNRAP. This CDR3 has 13 residues. Trimming removed 5 bases from V and 7 bases from J; junction bases left unmatched: 2. The CDR3 DNA reads TGTGCTAGTGGTCCGGGACAGGGGAACACCATATATTTT. It is translated as CASGPGQGNTIYF.

The chain has TRBV5-1 and TRBJ1-3; 10 bases match TRBD1. V was clipped by 4 bases and J by 4 bases; unmatched bases: 5. The germline V gene encodes CDR1 SGHRS and CDR2 YFSETQ. The CDR3 is 15 amino acids. CDR3 sequence: CASSPDRGIGNTIYF. In DNA form, the CDR3 reads TGCGCCAGCAGCCCGGACAGGGGGATCGGAAACACCATATATTTT.

This clone was recorded only once. The chain employs TRBV19 and TRBJ1-5; 8 positions match TRBD1. This CDR3 is 17 amino acids long. Trimming cost V 1 base and J 9 bases; bases outside gene matches: 14. CDR1 is LNHDA and CDR2 is SQIVND in the germline V gene (reference sequence). CDR3 DNA sequence: TGTGCCAGTAGTATAGGAGCCCCCGGGACAGGCTTGACGCCCCAGCATTTT. Translated, it gives CASSIGAPGTGLTPQHF.

This clone was found a few times. The chain couples TRBV3-1 (or the pseudogene TRBV3-2) to TRBJ1-1, with D possibly TRBD1 on 6 matching bases. The CDR3 has 16 amino acids. V was pared by 4 bases and J by 5 bases, with 20 bases between. CDR1 is LGHDT, CDR2 YNNKEL, per germline (reference sequence). CDR3 protein: CASSPTGGRSGTEAFF. DNA of the CDR3: TGTGCCAGCAGCCCGACCGGGGGCAGGTCGGGGACTGAAGCTTTCTTT.

V usage is TRBV3-1 (or the pseudogene TRBV3-2) and J usage is TRBJ1-1, with D uncertain. Germline lookup yields CDR1 LGHDT and CDR2 YNNKEL (reference sequence). The length of the CDR3 is 14 residues. Trimming removed 4 bases at V and 1 base at J, with 10 bases between. CDR3 DNA: TGTGCCAGCAGCCCTGCGGGGAGGAACACTGAAGCTTTCTTT. This translates into CASSPAGRNTEAFF.

This clone has just one count. This sequence joins TRBV28 and TRBJ1-6; D remains ambiguous. Germline V gene sequence: CDR1 MDHEN, CDR2 SYDVKM. Trimming pared 0 bases from V and 8 bases from J, leaving 2 bases between. CDR3 length: 12 residues. CDR3 protein: CASSLWDSPLHF. CDR3 in DNA: TGTGCCAGCAGTTTATGGGATTCACCCCTCCACTTT.

J is TRBJ1-6 and V is TRBV3-1 (or the pseudogene TRBV3-2); weak D call: TRBD1 (6 bases). CDR3 size: 17 residues. V lost 4 bases to trimming and J lost 7 bases, with 20 bases between them. Looked up from germline, CDR1 is LGHDT and CDR2 is YNNKEL (reference sequence). CDR3 amino acids: CASSPTPTTGRNSPLHF. In nucleotides, the CDR3 is TGTGCCAGCAGCCCAACCCCCACGACAGGCAGAAATTCACCCCTCCACTTT.

The chain carries TRBV30 and TRBJ1-5; perhaps TRBD1 as D (5 bases). This CDR3 region has 18 residues. Germline V gives CDR1 GTSNPN, CDR2 SVGIG (reference sequence). V dropped 0 bases and J dropped 2 bases, with 20 bases sitting between them. CDR3: CAWSVLRRGGIGNQPQHF. The DNA of the CDR3 is TGTGCCTGGAGTGTACTGAGAAGGGGCGGGATCGGCAATCAGCCCCAGCATTTT.

The V and J genes are TRBV5-1 and TRBJ1-2; no definite D call. The CDR3 totals 13 residues. Germline V gene lookup returns CDR1 SGHRS and CDR2 YFSETQ. Trimming cost V 2 bases and J 1 base, with 6 bases left between them. CDR3 sequence reads: CASSFRVNYGYTF. Here the CDR3 DNA reads TGCGCCAGCAGCTTCCGGGTTAACTATGGCTACACCTTC.

V is TRBV11-3 and J is TRBJ2-5; the match to TRBD1 covers 7 bases. Unmatched junction bases numbered 6, after V lost 4 bases and J lost 7 bases. CDR3 size: 13 residues. Germline V lookup: CDR1 SGHNT, CDR2 YENEEA. The CDR3 nucleotides read TGTGCCAGCAGCTCGACAGGGTCAGCGACCCAGTACTTC. The encoded protein is CASSSTGSATQYF.

This sequence joins TRBV18 and TRBJ1-1; D ambiguous. The CDR3 has 14 amino acids. Trimming left V 3 bases short and J 6 bases short, with 14 bases between. The germline CDR1 and CDR2 sequences are KGHSH and LQKENI. The CDR3 nucleotides are TGTGCCAGCTCACCCCTGGACCCAACCGCTGAAGCTTTCTTT. Translated: CASSPLDPTAEAFF.

The J gene is TRBJ1-1, the V gene TRBV5-5; D gene ambiguous. The CDR3 totals 11 residues. CDR1 is SGHKS and CDR2 is YYEKEE in the germline V gene (reference sequence). Trimming took off 4 bases at V and 8 bases at J, with 9 bases between the two ends. This CDR3 is CASSVEQEAFF. CDR3 bases: TGTGCCAGCAGCGTGGAACAAGAAGCTTTCTTT. Drawing the rest from reference TRBV5-5 and TRBJ1-1, the complete variable domain is DAGVTQSPTHLIKTRGQQVTLRCSPISGHKSVSWYQQVLGQGPQFIFQYYEKEERGRGNFPDRFSARQFPNYSSELNVNALLLGDSALYLCASSVEQEAFFGQGTRLTVV.

The count of this clone is one. J is TRBJ1-4 and V is TRBV5-1; the D gene is possibly TRBD1 (5 bases). The ends were cut back, 2 bases at V and 11 bases at J, with 16 bases in the middle. The CDR3 is made up of 14 amino acids. Germline CDR1 reads SGHRS; CDR2 reads YFSETQ. The CDR3: CASSFGYGAGKLFF. The CDR3 DNA reads as TGCGCCAGCAGCTTCGGGTACGGGGCTGGGAAACTGTTTTTT.

The rearrangement links TRBV27 to TRBJ1-2, with a possible D match to TRBD1 (6 bases). CDR1 MNHEY and CDR2 SMNVEV come from the germline V gene (reference sequence). V gave up 2 bases and J gave up 0 bases, with 16 bases separating them. The CDR3 totals 17 residues. The CDR3: CASSLQRDTPSNYGYTF. The CDR3 coding sequence is TGTGCCAGCAGTTTACAGCGGGACACACCTTCTAACTATGGCTACACCTTC.

The chain carries TRBV12-5 and TRBJ1-1; no reliable D call. The germline CDR1 and CDR2 sequences are LGHNT and FRNRAP. This CDR3 comprises 14 residues. The ends were cut back, 7 bases at V and 7 bases at J, with 19 bases in the middle. The DNA for the CDR3 is TGTGCTAGTGCCCCTTTAGAGAGACCCGTTGAAGCTTTCTTT. Translated: CASAPLERPVEAFF.

This clone appeared a single time. V gene TRBV5-6 combines with J gene TRBJ2-1, with 12 bases identical to TRBD2. The CDR3 length is 14 residues. J gave up 10 bases and V 4 bases, and 6 bases lay outside the gene matches. CDR1 SGHDT and CDR2 YYEEEE come from the germline V gene. The chain's CDR3 is CASSIRTSGNEQFF. The CDR3, as DNA: TGTGCCAGCAGCATCCGGACTAGCGGGAACGAGCAGTTCTTC.

V and J are TRBV30 and TRBJ2-2, with D possibly TRBD1 on 5 matching bases. Trimming removed 0 bases at V and 3 bases at J, with 8 bases between. Germline CDR1 reads GTSNPN; CDR2 reads SVGIG (reference sequence). The CDR3 has 14 amino acids. CDR3 sequence reads: CAWSVLRDTGELFF. In DNA, the CDR3 is TGTGCCTGGAGTGTACTCAGGGACACCGGGGAGCTGTTTTTT.

CDR3 sequence: CASSSDGYYGYTF. The DNA of the CDR3 is TGTGCCAGCAGTTCTGACGGGTACTATGGCTACACCTTC. The chain joins TRBV5-4 to TRBJ1-2; the D is unclear. Trimming stripped 5 bases from V and 3 bases from J, with 11 bases between. CDR3 length: 13 amino acids. CDR1 and CDR2 (germline): SGHNT, YYREEE (reference sequence).

The chain carries TRBV5-6 and TRBJ1-2, with 7 bases that match TRBD1. CDR3 length equals 14 residues. V shed 4 bases and J 7 bases; nucleotides not matched to a gene: 10. CDR1 and CDR2 (germline): SGHDT, YYEEEE. The DNA of the CDR3 is TGTGCCAGCAGCGGAGAATCCAGGGGGGGTGGCTACACCTTC. It translates to CASSGESRGGGYTF.

This chain links TRBV27 with TRBJ2-1; 8 positions match TRBD2. Germline lookup yields CDR1 MNHEY and CDR2 SMNVEV (reference sequence). The CDR3 has 15 amino acids. After removal of 7 bases from V and 4 bases from J, the junction contained 9 bases not matched to a gene. The CDR3 is CASTPGGETYNEQFF. The DNA for the CDR3 is TGTGCCAGCACCCCGGGAGGGGAGACTTACAATGAGCAGTTCTTC.

V gene TRBV10-3 combines with J gene TRBJ2-1; perhaps TRBD2 as D (6 bases). Trimming took off 2 bases at V and 7 bases at J, with 15 bases between the two ends. This CDR3 region has 15 residues. Germline V lookup: CDR1 ENHRY, CDR2 SYGVKD. The CDR3 region is CAISEGPSDGNEQFF. The CDR3 DNA is TGTGCCATCAGTGAGGGGCCTAGCGATGGGAATGAGCAGTTCTTC.

A remark on this clone: In the same sample, other DNA sequences code for this CDR3. The chain couples TRBV4-2 to TRBJ2-7; 7 bases are shared with TRBD1. V lost 1 base to trimming and J lost 4 bases; unmatched junction nucleotides: 4. CDR3 length: 14 residues. The germline V gene has CDR1 LGHNA and CDR2 YNFKEQ. In nucleotides, the CDR3 is TGTGCCAGCAGCCAAGGACAGGGTGATTACGAGCAGTACTTC. Translation: CASSQGQGDYEQYF.

The CDR3: CASSLGLTGVGKSYEQYF. The CDR3 nucleotides are TGTGCCAGCAGCCTGGGTTTAACAGGGGTTGGTAAGTCCTACGAGCAGTACTTC. The chain links TRBV11-2 to TRBJ2-7, with 7 bases fitting TRBD1. Germline V gene data show CDR1 as SGHAT and CDR2 as FQNNGV. Trimming removed 5 bases from V and 1 base from J; junction bases left unmatched: 17. This CDR3 is 18 amino acids long.

V and J are TRBV7-9 and TRBJ2-3, with D perhaps matching TRBD1 (5 bases). CDR1 is SEHNR, CDR2 FQNEAQ, per germline (reference sequence). V dropped 5 bases and J dropped 0 bases, with 21 bases sitting between them. This CDR3 is built from 18 residues. Here the CDR3 reads CASSLGDRFPSSTDTQYF. In nucleotides, the CDR3 is TGTGCCAGCAGCCTCGGAGACAGATTCCCCTCTAGCACAGATACGCAGTATTTT.

The chain uses TRBV7-2 and TRBJ2-7; D unresolved. Trimming left V 0 bases short and J 5 bases short, with 8 bases between. Germline CDR1 SGHTA, CDR2 FQGNSA. This CDR3 is built from 13 residues. Here the CDR3 reads CASSLAPGDEQYF. Here the CDR3 DNA reads TGTGCCAGCAGCTTAGCGCCAGGCGACGAGCAGTACTTC.